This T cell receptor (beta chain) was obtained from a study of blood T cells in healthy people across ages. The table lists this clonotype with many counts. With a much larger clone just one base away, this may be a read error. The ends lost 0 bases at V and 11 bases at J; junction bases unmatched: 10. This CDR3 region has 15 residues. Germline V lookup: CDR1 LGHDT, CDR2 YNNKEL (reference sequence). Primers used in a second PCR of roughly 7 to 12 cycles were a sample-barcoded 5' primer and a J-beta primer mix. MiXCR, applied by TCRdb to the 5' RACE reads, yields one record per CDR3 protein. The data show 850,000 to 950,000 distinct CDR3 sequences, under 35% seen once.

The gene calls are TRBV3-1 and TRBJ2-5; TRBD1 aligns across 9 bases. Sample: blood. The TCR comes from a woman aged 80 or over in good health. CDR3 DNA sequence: TGTGCCAGCAGCCAAGAACTTACAGGGGGCAATGAGCAGTACTTC. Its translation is CASSQELTGGNEQYF.